This TCR beta chain was identified during a study of blood T cell repertoires in COVID-19. In the study overall: T cells, B-cell-depleted T cells, or PBMCs supplied cDNA or gDNA.

Method: immunoSEQ multiplex PCR; TCRdb's copy keeps in-frame clones and lacks some. The sample consists of roughly 250,000 clones, approximately 83% of them appearing once. Individuals aged about 18 to 89 years were recruited from 24 US areas. Each participant's cohort was designated according to participant-reported clinical history. Recovery meant two consecutive negative NP/OP PCR tests, professional clearance, or resolved symptoms. The CDR3 has 13 residues. The V gene's germline CDR1 is MDHEN and CDR2 SYDVKM. Unmatched junction bases numbered 2, after V lost 6 bases and J lost 0 bases. This receptor was identified in a woman in her twenties or thirties who had recovered from COVID-19. Sequenced input: PBMCs or T cells enriched from blood (not recorded which). The chain couples TRBV28 to TRBJ2-7, with TRBD1 matching 7 bases. The CDR3 loop is CASRGQSSYEQYF. The CDR3, as DNA: TGTGCCAGCAGGGGACAGAGCTCCTACGAGCAGTACTTC.